Listed here is a single T cell receptor beta chain. Its antigen is as yet unknown. Method: immunoSEQ multiplex PCR; TCRdb's copy keeps in-frame clones and lacks some. The data hold 100,000 to 150,000 clones, with less than 95% observed a single time. The data were taken from a study of T cell responses to AZD1222 COVID-19 vaccine. Whole-study results and caveats: Just six people given AZD1222 tested seropositive at baseline. Repertoire sampling happened only post peak T cell response. Spike-specific TCR repertoires showed rising breadth and depth after two AZD1222 doses. Spike-wide vaccine-associated CD4 TCRs dominated at 160-218 and 743-854.

Trimming removed 1 base at V and 2 bases at J, with 11 bases between. Looked up from germline, CDR1 is SGHTA and CDR2 is FQGNSA. The CDR3 spans 15 residues. V is TRBV7-2 and J is TRBJ2-5; TRBD2 is a possible D gene (6 bases). The receptor comes from an adult in good health. This sample comprised peripheral blood, obtained on day 0 of MenACWY control vaccination. The CDR3 coding sequence is TGTGCCAGCAGCTTAGTTCGGGGGACGCAAGAGACCCAGTACTTC. Its protein is CASSLVRGTQETQYF.